What follows are 30 T cell receptor beta chains derived from one specimen sequenced in a study of neurological immune-mediated disorders. TCRdb reanalysed the 5' RACE reads using MiXCR and keeps one entry per CDR3 protein. The top ten hold around 10% of the sample, which has some 43,000 distinct CDR3 sequences, more than 9.5% seen once. Time point in this sample: longitudinal time-point 3. The sequenced sample consisted of PBMCs. These receptor sequences come from a male donor with HTLV-1-associated myelopathy (HAM/TSP).

The chain recombines TRBV6-5 with TRBJ2-1; D gene unclear. CDR3 length: 15 residues. The germline gives CDR1 MNHEY, CDR2 SVGAGI. V lost 0 bases to trimming and J lost 9 bases, with 15 bases between them. This CDR3 reads CASSYSTLNSGEQFF. The CDR3 DNA reads as TGTGCCAGCAGTTACTCGACCCTAAATTCGGGTGAGCAGTTCTTC.

The chain joins TRBV6-5 to TRBJ1-6, with 8 nucleotides matching TRBD1. CDR1 and CDR2 (germline): MNHEY, SVGAGI. CDR3 length: 16 amino acids. The V segment lost 9 bases and the J segment 0 bases; nucleotides outside the gene matches: 7. The CDR3 DNA is TGTGCCAGTACCCGGACAGGGAGCTCCTATAATTCACCCCTCCACTTT. As protein: CASTRTGSSYNSPLHF.

This clonotype was recorded at least ten times. The V and J genes are TRBV5-1 and TRBJ1-1; D unresolved. CDR1 is SGHRS, CDR2 YFSETQ, per germline. The CDR3 has 13 amino acids. V was pared by 4 bases and J by 3 bases, with 10 bases between. The CDR3 reads CASSTSGYTEAFF. Here the CDR3 DNA reads TGCGCCAGCAGCACAAGTGGGTACACTGAAGCTTTCTTT.

This clonotype appeared many times. The V and J genes are TRBV27 and TRBJ2-7, with D unresolved. CDR3 length: 14 amino acids. Germline CDR1 is MNHEY and CDR2 is SMNVEV (reference sequence). V was trimmed by 5 bases and J by 2 bases, leaving 13 bases between them. DNA for the CDR3: TGTGCCAGCAGTGGAATCCAACCGCCCTACGAGCAGTACTTC. Translating gives CASSGIQPPYEQYF.

As to this clonotype: This could be a read error, since a much larger clone is one nucleotide away. The V gene is TRBV3-1, the J gene TRBJ1-2; TRBD1 aligns across 10 bases. The CDR3 is 15 residues long. Germline CDR1 LGHDT, CDR2 YNNKEL (reference sequence). The trim removed 3 bases at V and 7 bases at J, leaving 8 bases unmatched. DNA for the CDR3: TGTGCCAGCAGCCACAGACAGGGGGCCTCCTGTGGCTACACCTTC. It is translated as CASSHRQGASCGYTF.

This clonotype occurred many times. V and J are TRBV6-5 and TRBJ1-1; 7 bases match TRBD1. This CDR3 has 13 residues. Germline V gene data show CDR1 as MNHEY and CDR2 as SVGAGI. The V and J ends lost 4 bases and 4 bases, in that order; junction bases with no gene match: 3. CDR3 amino acids: CASSFTGVTEAFF. CDR3 DNA: TGTGCCAGCAGTTTTACAGGGGTCACTGAAGCTTTCTTT.

This clonotype was recorded at least ten times. This rearrangement joins TRBV20-1 to TRBJ1-1, with 9 bases that match TRBD1. The CDR3 is made up of 12 amino acids. The germline CDR1 and CDR2 sequences are DFQATT and SNEGSKA (reference sequence). Trimming removed 7 bases from V and 1 base from J; junction bases left unmatched: 1. The DNA for the CDR3 is TGCAGTGGGGACAGGGCGAACACTGAAGCTTTCTTT. Its translation is CSGDRANTEAFF.

This clonotype was seen at least ten times. This chain links TRBV20-1 with TRBJ2-1, with a tentative D call TRBD2 (6 bases). The length of the CDR3 is 14 residues. Trimming took 3 bases from V and 5 from J, leaving 14 bases between them. Germline V CDR1 and CDR2: DFQATT, SNEGSKA (reference sequence). In DNA form, the CDR3 reads TGCAGTGCTAGGGCCCTAGCGAAAAACAATGAGCAGTTCTTC. It yields the protein CSARALAKNNEQFF.

J is TRBJ2-3 and V is TRBV12-5; D is perhaps TRBD1 (6 bases). This CDR3 has 14 residues. Trimming took 2 bases from V and 5 from J, leaving 11 bases between them. Looked up from germline, CDR1 is LGHNT and CDR2 is FRNRAP. The CDR3 nucleotides are TGTGCTAGTGGTTTGTCAGGGGCAGGAGATACGCAGTATTTT. This encodes CASGLSGAGDTQYF.

This clonotype was picked up many times. The chain carries TRBV10-3 and TRBJ2-1, with 7 bases fitting TRBD1. The CDR3 has 16 residues. Trimming at V came to 3 bases and at J to 0 bases, leaving 5 bases not matched to a gene. CDR1 ENHRY and CDR2 SYGVKD come from the germline V gene. CDR3 loop: CAISERDRVSYNEQFF. For the CDR3, the DNA is TGTGCCATCAGTGAACGTGACAGGGTCTCCTACAATGAGCAGTTCTTC.

This clonotype was counted many times. The gene calls are TRBV5-1 and TRBJ2-7, with a weak D call TRBD1 (5 bases). The CDR3 sequence is 14 residues long. Looked up from germline, CDR1 is SGHRS and CDR2 is YFSETQ. V was trimmed by 0 bases and J by 5 bases, leaving 12 bases between them. CDR3 bases: TGCGCCAGCAGCTTGGGTGACAGTAGGGACGAGCAGTACTTC. This codes for CASSLGDSRDEQYF.

This clonotype was recorded many times. V and J are TRBV20-1 and TRBJ2-3; 14 bases are shared with TRBD2. The germline V gene has CDR1 DFQATT and CDR2 SNEGSKA (reference sequence). The J segment lost 4 bases and the V segment lost 6 bases, leaving 9 bases of the junction unmatched. CDR3 length: 16 residues. The CDR3 nucleotides are TGCAGTGCGGGGATGACTAGCGGGGGGGATGCAGATACGCAGTATTTT. The encoded protein is CSAGMTSGGDADTQYF.

At least ten counts were recorded for this clonotype. The rearrangement joins TRBV20-1 to TRBJ1-5; TRBD1 matches 9 bases. Germline V lookup: CDR1 DFQATT, CDR2 SNEGSKA (reference sequence). The J segment lost 2 bases and the V segment lost 3 bases, leaving 8 bases of the junction unmatched. CDR3 size: 16 residues. The DNA for the CDR3 is TGCAGTGCTAGTAAGTCGGGACAGGGTGGCAATCAGCCCCAGCATTTT. The encoded protein is CSASKSGQGGNQPQHF.

This clonotype was seen repeatedly, ten times or more. DNA for the CDR3: TGTGCCAGCAGTGAAAACCAACAGGGCTTAGGGTCACCCCTCCACTTT. Its translation: CASSENQQGLGSPLHF. The rearrangement joins TRBV2 to TRBJ1-6; perhaps TRBD1 as D (6 bases). The germline CDR1 and CDR2 sequences are SNHLY and FYNNEI. This CDR3 has 16 amino acids. Trimming shortened V by 2 bases and J by 10 bases, and 18 bases separated the two germline ends. The full variable domain, rest sourced from reference TRBV2 and TRBJ1-6, is EPEVTQTPSHQVTQMGQEVILRCVPISNHLYFYWYRQILGQKVEFLVSFYNNEISEKSEIFDDQFSVERPDGSNFTLKIRSTKLEDSAMYFCASSENQQGLGSPLHFGNGTRLTVT.

This clonotype came up many times. The chain has TRBV5-1 and TRBJ2-1; 10 bases are a match to TRBD2. Germline values: CDR1 SGHRS, CDR2 YFSETQ. CDR3 length: 14 amino acids. V dropped 6 bases and J dropped 7; count of bases not matched to a gene: 7. Written as DNA, the CDR3 is TGCGCCAGCACGTATACTAGCGGGGAGAATGAGCAGTTCTTC. Translating it yields CASTYTSGENEQFF.

This clonotype was seen ten or more times. V usage is TRBV5-1 and J usage is TRBJ2-7; no reliable D call. The CDR3 consists of 14 residues. V shed 0 bases and J shed 2 bases, with 9 bases lying between them. Germline CDR1 is SGHRS and CDR2 is YFSETQ. The DNA of the CDR3 is TGCGCCAGCAGCTTGGTCGGCAGACCCTACGAGCAGTACTTC. It yields the protein CASSLVGRPYEQYF.

This clonotype was counted ten times or more. This CDR3 is CASSYSRGGAGAQYF. The CDR3 nucleotides are TGTGCCAGCAGTTACTCGCGCGGGGGGGCCGGGGCCCAGTACTTC. V is TRBV6-5 and J is TRBJ2-5; 9 bases are a match to TRBD2. Germline lookup yields CDR1 MNHEY and CDR2 SVGAGI. V shed 0 bases and J 9 bases; nucleotides not matched to a gene: 8. CDR3 length: 15 amino acids.

There are a few counts of this clonotype. The chain joins TRBV12-5 to TRBJ2-5, with 10 nucleotides matching TRBD1. CDR1 LGHNT and CDR2 FRNRAP come from the germline V gene. J was trimmed by 5 bases and V by 1 base; bases with no gene match: 7. This CDR3 has 16 amino acids. The CDR3 nucleotides are TGTGCTAGTGGTTTGGGGCGGACAGGGGGAGCTGAGACCCAGTACTTC. Translated, it gives CASGLGRTGGAETQYF.

The chain carries TRBV27 and TRBJ1-1; weak D call: TRBD1 (6 bases). The CDR3 totals 14 residues. Trimming pared 8 bases from V and 5 bases from J, leaving 18 bases between. The germline V gene has CDR1 MNHEY and CDR2 SMNVEV (reference sequence). CDR3 sequence reads: CASRRGKVGTEAFF. CDR3 nucleotides: TGTGCCAGCCGAAGGGGGAAAGTGGGGACTGAAGCTTTCTTT.

This clonotype showed up just a few times. V is TRBV4-2 and J is TRBJ1-3; D unclear. V was pared by 0 bases and J by 0 bases, with 6 bases between. Looked up from germline, CDR1 is LGHNA and CDR2 is YNFKEQ. CDR3 size: 15 residues. As DNA, the CDR3 is TGTGCCAGCAGCCAAGATCCCAGCTCTGGAAACACCATATATTTT. Residues: CASSQDPSSGNTIYF.

Concerning this clonotype: The junction and the germline gene differ at one end; a read error may be behind it. DNA of the CDR3: TGTGCTAGCAGCTATGCAGGGATAGGGACTGAAGCTTTCTTT. Its protein product is CASSYAGIGTEAFF. This chain links TRBV12-3 or TRBV12-4 with TRBJ1-1, with D tentatively TRBD1 (5 bases). This CDR3 is built from 14 residues.

This clonotype came up a few times. The chain uses TRBV9 and TRBJ2-2; D not certain. CDR1 is SGDLS, CDR2 YYNGEE, per germline. V shed 0 bases and J shed 3 bases, with 3 bases lying between them. CDR3 length: 13 residues. The CDR3 region is CASSVEDTGELFF. The CDR3 region has the DNA TGTGCCAGCAGCGTAGAGGACACCGGGGAGCTGTTTTTT.

This clonotype occurred many times. The chain has TRBV5-1 and TRBJ2-2; D ambiguous. V lost 1 base, J lost 7 bases, and 8 bases lay in between. Germline V CDR1 and CDR2: SGHRS, YFSETQ. This CDR3 is built from 13 residues. The DNA of the CDR3 is TGCGCCAGCAGCTTGCCGAGGATCGGGGAGCTGTTTTTT. Translated: CASSLPRIGELFF.

This clonotype was picked up a small number of times. The V gene is TRBV25-1, the J gene TRBJ1-1, with D possibly matching TRBD1 (5 bases). The CDR3 covers 13 residues. V lost 4 bases, J lost 1 base, and 7 bases lay in between. The germline CDR1 and CDR2 sequences are MGHDK and SYGVNS. DNA of the CDR3: TGTGCCAGCAGTGTTGGACAGAACACTGAAGCTTTCTTT. Protein sequence: CASSVGQNTEAFF.

This clonotype was picked up many times. The chain links TRBV7-2 to TRBJ1-1; D possibly corresponds to TRBD1 (6 bases). The CDR3 runs to 16 residues. Germline CDR1 SGHTA, CDR2 FQGNSA. The V gene lost 5 bases and the J gene lost 2 bases, with 18 bases spanning the gap. Written as DNA, the CDR3 is TGTGCCAGCAGCCCAGGACCCGACAGGAAAAACACTGAAGCTTTCTTT. Translation: CASSPGPDRKNTEAFF.

This clonotype rates as medium-sized (0.01 to 0.1%). V and J are TRBV29-1 and TRBJ2-4, with unresolved D. CDR1 SQVTM and CDR2 ANQGSEA come from the germline V gene. Trimming took 0 bases from V and 8 from J, leaving 14 bases between them. This CDR3 spans 14 amino acids. Written as DNA, the CDR3 is TGCAGCGTTGAAGATCATGCCCAGCCCTACATTCAGTACTTC. Encoded protein: CSVEDHAQPYIQYF. The full variable domain, with the rest looked up from reference TRBV29-1 and TRBJ2-4, is SAVISQKPSRDICQRGTSLTIQCQVDSQVTMMFWYRQQPGQSLTLIATANQGSEATYESGFVIDKFPISRPNLTFSTLTVSNMSPEDSSIYLCSVEDHAQPYIQYFGAGTRLSVL.

This clonotype appeared a few times. Given a much more abundant clone one base away, this may be a read error. As DNA, the CDR3 is TGTGTCAGCAGCCGACAGGGGGCAGAAAGGACCGGGGAGCTGTTTTTT. Protein sequence: CVSSRQGAERTGELFF. The rearrangement uses TRBV7-8 and TRBJ2-2, with 10 bases lining up with TRBD1. Germline lookup yields CDR1 SGHVS and CDR2 FQNEAQ. The CDR3 has 16 residues. The full variable domain, in which reference TRBV7-8 and TRBJ2-2 provide the parts outside the CDR3, is GAGVSQSPRYKVAKRGQDVALRCDPISGHVSLFWYQQALGQGPEFLTYFQNEAQLDKSGLPSDRFFAERPEGSVSTLKIQRTQQEDSAVYLCVSSRQGAERTGELFFGEGSRLTVL.

The table lists this clonotype with many counts. This chain joins TRBV28 and TRBJ1-1; D is unresolved. The CDR3 totals 15 residues. Germline assignment: CDR1 MDHEN and CDR2 SYDVKM. Deletions cut 7 bases from V and 3 bases from J, with 18 bases between. The CDR3 loop is CASILSAGSHTEAFF. In nucleotides, the CDR3 is TGTGCCAGCATCTTAAGTGCGGGGTCACACACTGAAGCTTTCTTT.

This clonotype was observed a handful of times. CDR3 protein: CASSVLAGGSYNEQFF. CDR3 in DNA: TGTGCCAGCAGTGTTTTAGCGGGGGGCTCCTACAATGAGCAGTTCTTC. The gene calls are TRBV6-4 and TRBJ2-1, with 10 bases matching TRBD2. J was trimmed by 0 bases and V by 4 bases; bases with no gene match: 3. Looked up from germline, CDR1 is MRHNA and CDR2 is SNTAGT. CDR3 size: 16 residues.

This chain joins TRBV2 and TRBJ2-3; no clear D. The CDR3 is 14 residues long. Germline V gene data show CDR1 as SNHLY and CDR2 as FYNNEI. V was pared by 2 bases and J by 0 bases, with 6 bases between. The CDR3 nucleotides are TGTGCCAGCAGTGAACTCTCTAGCACAGATACGCAGTATTTT. This codes for CASSELSSTDTQYF.